The present TCR beta chain was sequenced within a study of blood T cell repertoires in COVID-19. About the research overall: T cells, B-cell-depleted T cells, or PBMCs provided the cDNA or gDNA that served as material.

The table came from immunoSEQ multiplex PCR; TCRdb's copy has only in-frame clones and leaves some out. This table holds 200,000 to 250,000 clones, about nine tenths found once. Unmatched junction bases numbered 9, after V lost 0 bases and J lost 0 bases. The CDR3 spans 19 residues. Looked up from germline, CDR1 is LGHNA and CDR2 is YSLEER. By proportion, this clone is medium-sized. This sequence originates from a man in his forties or fifties with COVID-19, enrolled during active disease. The material sequenced was peripheral blood. The chain has TRBV4-3 and TRBJ2-2; 8 bases agree with TRBD2. This CDR3 is CASSQDLMLAGTNTGELFF. CDR3 sequence (DNA): TGCGCCAGCAGCCAAGATCTGATGCTAGCGGGCACGAACACCGGGGAGCTGTTTTTT.